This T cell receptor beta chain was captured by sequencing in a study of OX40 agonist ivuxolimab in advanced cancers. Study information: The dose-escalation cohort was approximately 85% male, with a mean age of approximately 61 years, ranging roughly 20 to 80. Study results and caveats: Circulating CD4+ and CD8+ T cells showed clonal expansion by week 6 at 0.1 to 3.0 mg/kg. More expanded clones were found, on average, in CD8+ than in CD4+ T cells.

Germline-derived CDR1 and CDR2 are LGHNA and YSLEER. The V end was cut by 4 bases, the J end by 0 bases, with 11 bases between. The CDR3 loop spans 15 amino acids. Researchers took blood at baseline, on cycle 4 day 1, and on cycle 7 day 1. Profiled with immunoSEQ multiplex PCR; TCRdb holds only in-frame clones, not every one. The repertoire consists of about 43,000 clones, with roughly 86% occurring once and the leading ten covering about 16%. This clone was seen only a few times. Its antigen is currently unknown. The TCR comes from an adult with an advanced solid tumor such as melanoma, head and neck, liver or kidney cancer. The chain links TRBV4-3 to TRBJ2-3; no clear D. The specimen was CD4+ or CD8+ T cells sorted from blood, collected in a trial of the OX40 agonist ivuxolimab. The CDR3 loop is CASSRELGSTDTQYF. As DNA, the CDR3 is TGCGCCAGCAGCCGAGAATTGGGAAGCACAGATACGCAGTATTTT.